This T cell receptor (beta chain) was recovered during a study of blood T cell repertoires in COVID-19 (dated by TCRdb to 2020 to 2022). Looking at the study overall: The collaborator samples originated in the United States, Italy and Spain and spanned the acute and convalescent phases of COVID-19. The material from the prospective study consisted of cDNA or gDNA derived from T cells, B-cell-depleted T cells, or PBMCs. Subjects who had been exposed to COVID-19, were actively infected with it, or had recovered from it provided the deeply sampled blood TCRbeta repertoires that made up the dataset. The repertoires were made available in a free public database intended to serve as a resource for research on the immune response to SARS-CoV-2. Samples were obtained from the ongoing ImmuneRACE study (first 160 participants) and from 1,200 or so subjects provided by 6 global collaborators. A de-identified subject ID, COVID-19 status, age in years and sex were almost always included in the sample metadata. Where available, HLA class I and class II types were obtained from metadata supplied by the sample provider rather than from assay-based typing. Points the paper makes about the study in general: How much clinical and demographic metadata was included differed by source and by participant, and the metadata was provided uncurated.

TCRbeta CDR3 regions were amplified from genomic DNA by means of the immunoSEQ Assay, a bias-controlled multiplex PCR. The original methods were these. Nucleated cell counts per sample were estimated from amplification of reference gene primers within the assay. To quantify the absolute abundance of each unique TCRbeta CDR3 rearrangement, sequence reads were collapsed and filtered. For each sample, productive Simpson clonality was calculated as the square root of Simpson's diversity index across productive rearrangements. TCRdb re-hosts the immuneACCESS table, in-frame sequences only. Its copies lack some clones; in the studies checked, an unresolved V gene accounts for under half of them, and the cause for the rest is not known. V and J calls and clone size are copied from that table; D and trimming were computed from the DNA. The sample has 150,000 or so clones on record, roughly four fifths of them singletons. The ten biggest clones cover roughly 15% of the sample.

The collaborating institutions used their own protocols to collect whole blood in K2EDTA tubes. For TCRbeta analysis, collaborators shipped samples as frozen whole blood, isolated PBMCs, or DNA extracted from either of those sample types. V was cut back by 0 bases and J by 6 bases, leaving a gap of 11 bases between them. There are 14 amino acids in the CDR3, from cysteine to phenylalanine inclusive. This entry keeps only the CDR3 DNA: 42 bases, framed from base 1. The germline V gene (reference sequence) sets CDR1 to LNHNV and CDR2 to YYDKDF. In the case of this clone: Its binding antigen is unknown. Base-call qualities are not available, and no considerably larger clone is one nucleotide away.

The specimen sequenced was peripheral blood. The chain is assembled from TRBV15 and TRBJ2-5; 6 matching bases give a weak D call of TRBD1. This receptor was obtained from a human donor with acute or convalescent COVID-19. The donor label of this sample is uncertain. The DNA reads TGTGCCACCAGCAGAGATAAAGGGGGACAGACCCAGTACTTC. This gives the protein CATSRDKGGQTQYF.